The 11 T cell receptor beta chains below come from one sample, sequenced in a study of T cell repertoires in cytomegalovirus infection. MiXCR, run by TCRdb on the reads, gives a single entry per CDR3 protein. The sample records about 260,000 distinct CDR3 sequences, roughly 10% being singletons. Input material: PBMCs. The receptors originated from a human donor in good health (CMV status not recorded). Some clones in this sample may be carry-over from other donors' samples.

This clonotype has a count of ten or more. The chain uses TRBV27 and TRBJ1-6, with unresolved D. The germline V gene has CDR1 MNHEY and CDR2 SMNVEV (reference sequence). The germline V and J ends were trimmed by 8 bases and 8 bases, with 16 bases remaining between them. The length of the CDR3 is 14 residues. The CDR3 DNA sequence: TGTGCCAGCTCCCCTACCAAAAGAGATTCACCCCTCCACTTT. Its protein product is CASSPTKRDSPLHF.

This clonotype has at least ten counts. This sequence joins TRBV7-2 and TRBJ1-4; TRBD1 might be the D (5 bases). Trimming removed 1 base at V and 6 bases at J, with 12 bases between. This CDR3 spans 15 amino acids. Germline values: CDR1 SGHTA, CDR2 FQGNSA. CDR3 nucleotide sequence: TGTGCCAGCAGCTTAGAAAGGCAGGGATATGAAAAACTGTTTTTT. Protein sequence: CASSLERQGYEKLFF. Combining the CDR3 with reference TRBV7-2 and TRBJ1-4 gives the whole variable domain GAGVSQSPSNKVTEKGKDVELRCDPISGHTALYWYRQSLGQGLEFLIYFQGNSAPDKSGLPSDRFSAERTGGSVSTLTIQRTQQEDSAVYLCASSLERQGYEKLFFGSGTQLSVL.

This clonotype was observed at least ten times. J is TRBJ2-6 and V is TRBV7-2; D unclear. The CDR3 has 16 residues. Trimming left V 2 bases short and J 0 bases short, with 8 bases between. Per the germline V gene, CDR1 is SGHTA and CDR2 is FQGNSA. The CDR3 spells CASSLHLSSGANVLTF. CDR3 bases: TGTGCCAGCAGCTTACATCTTAGCTCTGGGGCCAACGTCCTGACTTTC.

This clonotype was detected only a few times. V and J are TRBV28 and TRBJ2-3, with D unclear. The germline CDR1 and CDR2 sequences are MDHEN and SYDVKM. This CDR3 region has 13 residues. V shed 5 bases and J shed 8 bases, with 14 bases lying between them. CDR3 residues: CASSTRVPSTQYF. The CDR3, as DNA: TGTGCCAGCAGTACCCGGGTCCCAAGTACGCAGTATTTT.

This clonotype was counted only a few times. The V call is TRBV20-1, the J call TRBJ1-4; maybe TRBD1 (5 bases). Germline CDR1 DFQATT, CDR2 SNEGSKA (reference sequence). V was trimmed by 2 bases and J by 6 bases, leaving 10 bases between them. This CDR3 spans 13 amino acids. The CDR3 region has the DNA TGCAGTGCTAGAATCGGGACGGATGAAAAACTGTTTTTT. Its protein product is CSARIGTDEKLFF.

CDR3 protein: CSARGGEGLAGGHRDEQYF. CDR3 DNA sequence: TGCAGTGCTAGAGGCGGCGAGGGACTAGCGGGGGGTCATCGAGACGAGCAGTACTTC. This chain connects TRBV20-1 to TRBJ2-7, with TRBD2 matching 15 bases. The V gene's germline CDR1 is DFQATT and CDR2 SNEGSKA (reference sequence). The CDR3 has 19 residues. Trimming took 1 base from V and 5 from J; bases not matched to a gene: 15.

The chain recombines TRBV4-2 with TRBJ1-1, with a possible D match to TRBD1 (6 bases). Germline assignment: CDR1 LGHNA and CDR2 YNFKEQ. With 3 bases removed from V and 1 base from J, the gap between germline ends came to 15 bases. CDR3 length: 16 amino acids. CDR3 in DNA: TGTGCCAGCAGCCATGGGGACATGTTGGAGAACACTGAAGCTTTCTTT. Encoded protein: CASSHGDMLENTEAFF.

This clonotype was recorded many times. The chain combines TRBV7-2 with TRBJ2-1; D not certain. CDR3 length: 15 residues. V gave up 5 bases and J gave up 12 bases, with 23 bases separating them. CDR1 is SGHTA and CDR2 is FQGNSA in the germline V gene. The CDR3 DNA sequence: TGTGCCAGCAGCGTTGGCGGAAGCTCCTACAGTGGGCAGTTCTTC. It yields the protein CASSVGGSSYSGQFF.

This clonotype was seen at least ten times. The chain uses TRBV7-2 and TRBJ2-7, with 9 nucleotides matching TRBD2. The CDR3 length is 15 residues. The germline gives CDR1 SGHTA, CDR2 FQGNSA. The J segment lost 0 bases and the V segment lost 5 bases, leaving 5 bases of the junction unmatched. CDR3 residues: CASSLPSGASYEQYF. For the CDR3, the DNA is TGTGCCAGCAGCCTCCCTAGCGGGGCCTCCTACGAGCAGTACTTC.

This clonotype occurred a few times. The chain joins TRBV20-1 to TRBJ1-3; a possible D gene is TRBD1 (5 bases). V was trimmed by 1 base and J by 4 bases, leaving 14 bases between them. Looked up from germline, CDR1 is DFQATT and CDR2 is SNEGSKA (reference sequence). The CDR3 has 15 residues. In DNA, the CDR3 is TGCAGTGCTAGAGCGGGCGCAGGGCTAGGAAACACCATATATTTT. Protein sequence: CSARAGAGLGNTIYF.

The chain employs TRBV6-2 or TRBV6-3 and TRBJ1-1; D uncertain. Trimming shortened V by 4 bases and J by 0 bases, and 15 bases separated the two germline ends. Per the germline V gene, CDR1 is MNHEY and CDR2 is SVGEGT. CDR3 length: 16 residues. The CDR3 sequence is CASSWAPAKMNTEAFF. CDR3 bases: TGTGCCAGCAGTTGGGCACCCGCCAAAATGAACACTGAAGCTTTCTTT.